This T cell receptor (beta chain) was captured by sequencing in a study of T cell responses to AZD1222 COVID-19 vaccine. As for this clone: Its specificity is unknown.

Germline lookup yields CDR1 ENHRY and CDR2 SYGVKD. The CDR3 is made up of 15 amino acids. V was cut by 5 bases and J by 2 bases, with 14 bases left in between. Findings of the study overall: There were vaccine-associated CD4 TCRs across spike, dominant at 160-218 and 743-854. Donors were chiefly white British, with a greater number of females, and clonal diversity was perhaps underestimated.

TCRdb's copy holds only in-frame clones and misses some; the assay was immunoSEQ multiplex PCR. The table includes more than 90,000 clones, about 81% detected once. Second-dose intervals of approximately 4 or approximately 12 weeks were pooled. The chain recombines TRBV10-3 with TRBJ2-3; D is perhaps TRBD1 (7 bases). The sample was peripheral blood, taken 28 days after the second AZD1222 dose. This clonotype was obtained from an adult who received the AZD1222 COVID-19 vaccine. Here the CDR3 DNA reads TGTGCCATCAGTCAGGGGGGAATATACACAGATACGCAGTATTTT. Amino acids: CAISQGGIYTDTQYF.